The next 9 T cell receptor beta chains were all read from a single sample in a study of cytomegalovirus exposure and HLA in healthy donors. PCR used 60 Vbeta primers and 13 Jbeta primers. Generated by immunoSEQ multiplex PCR, the TCRdb table keeps only in-frame clones and is missing some. The table includes roughly 120,000 clones, about 63% detected once. The sequenced material came from PBMCs. The receptors stem from a man between 25 and 39 years old in good health and CMV-seropositive.

The chain uses TRBV28 and TRBJ1-6; D remains unclear. V lost 2 bases to trimming and J lost 9 bases, with 14 bases between them. The CDR3 extends over 15 amino acids. The germline V gene encodes CDR1 MDHEN and CDR2 SYDVKM. The DNA for the CDR3 is TGTGCCAGCAGTTTAAACACTAAAAGGAGTTCACCCCTCCACTTT. Translation: CASSLNTKRSSPLHF.

This clone was counted a few times. This sequence joins TRBV5-1 and TRBJ2-1, with 9 nucleotides matching TRBD2. The V segment lost 1 base and the J segment 8 bases; nucleotides outside the gene matches: 13. Germline V CDR1 and CDR2: SGHRS, YFSETQ. The CDR3 sequence is 17 residues long. The CDR3 bases are TGCGCCAGCAGCTTGATGGGGATAGCGGGAGTGGGGGATGAGCAGTTCTTC. Its translation is CASSLMGIAGVGDEQFF.

The chain joins TRBV9 to TRBJ2-3; D gene uncertain. V lost 2 bases and J lost 1, with 14 bases in between. The CDR3 loop spans 16 amino acids. The germline V gene has CDR1 SGDLS and CDR2 YYNGEE. The CDR3 DNA sequence: TGTGCCAGCAGCGTCGCGCCCTCCGCGGGCACAGATACGCAGTATTTT. This codes for CASSVAPSAGTDTQYF.

This chain joins TRBV6-5 and TRBJ2-5; TRBD2 matches 8 bases. This CDR3 has 14 residues. Germline V gives CDR1 MNHEY, CDR2 SVGAGI. With V trimmed by 6 bases and J by 3 bases, 6 bases remained unmatched. This chain's CDR3 is CASSLAGQEETQYF. The CDR3 DNA sequence: TGTGCCAGCAGCTTAGCGGGGCAAGAAGAGACCCAGTACTTC.

This chain joins TRBV6-5 and TRBJ2-7; the D is unclear. Looked up from germline, CDR1 is MNHEY and CDR2 is SVGAGI. This CDR3 is built from 15 residues. The V end was cut by 3 bases, the J end by 3 bases, with 15 bases between. The CDR3 protein is CASSYTTRSFYEQYF. The CDR3, as DNA: TGTGCCAGCAGTTATACGACTCGAAGCTTCTACGAGCAGTACTTC.

The DNA of the CDR3 is TGTGCCAGCAGTCTAAGACAGGAGAACACTGAAGCTTTCTTT. Its translation: CASSLRQENTEAFF. V is TRBV6-5 and J is TRBJ1-1; weak D call: TRBD1 (6 bases). This CDR3 has 14 residues. Trimming cost V 5 bases and J 1 base, with 11 bases left between them. Germline assignment: CDR1 MNHEY and CDR2 SVGAGI.

There are a few counts of this clone. The chain is built from TRBV5-1 and TRBJ2-1; TRBD2 agrees at 10 bases. CDR1 and CDR2 from the germline V gene are SGHRS and YFSETQ. The CDR3 spans 17 residues. Trimming took 1 base from V and 9 from J; bases not matched to a gene: 13. The CDR3 sequence: CASSLILGVAGGTEQFF. The CDR3 DNA reads as TGCGCCAGCAGCTTGATCCTTGGAGTAGCGGGAGGCACTGAGCAGTTCTTC. Combining the CDR3 with reference TRBV5-1 and TRBJ2-1 gives the whole variable domain KAGVTQTPRYLIKTRGQQVTLSCSPISGHRSVSWYQQTPGQGLQFLFEYFSETQRNKGNFPGRFSGRQFSNSRSEMNVSTLELGDSALYLCASSLILGVAGGTEQFFGPGTRLTVL.

The V and J genes are TRBV9 and TRBJ2-2, with 9 bases lining up with TRBD1. This CDR3 comprises 15 residues. J gave up 2 bases and V 5 bases, and 4 bases lay outside the gene matches. Germline CDR1 and CDR2: SGDLS and YYNGEE. In DNA form, the CDR3 reads TGTGCCAGCAGGAGGGGACAGGGTAACACCGGGGAGCTGTTTTTT. It codes for CASRRGQGNTGELFF.

The chain recombines TRBV6-6 with TRBJ2-1; a weak D match, TRBD2 (6 bases). V was pared by 6 bases and J by 16 bases, with 16 bases between. Germline CDR1 is MNHNY and CDR2 is SVGAGI (reference sequence). The CDR3 length is 11 residues. CDR3 in DNA: TGTGCCAGCAGGCGGGGAACCTGGGAATTCTTC. It specifies CASRRGTWEFF.